The 24 T cell receptor beta chains below were found in one sample sequenced in a study of T cells after yellow fever vaccination. TCRdb recomputed calls from the 5' RACE reads with MiXCR, one row per CDR3 protein. This table has a few hundred thousand distinct CDR3 sequences, about 4% appearing once. The material sequenced was PBMCs, taken 5 days after the yellow fever booster vaccination. Receptors were obtained from a man aged 18 to 30 who received the YFV17D yellow fever vaccine.

The rearrangement joins TRBV24-1 to TRBJ2-2, with D perhaps TRBD2 (5 bases). CDR1 is KGHDR, CDR2 SFDVKD, per germline. V lost 5 bases, J lost 2 bases, and 8 bases lay in between. This CDR3 comprises 14 residues. CDR3 sequence (DNA): TGTGCCACCAGTGGCGAGGGTAACACCGGGGAGCTGTTTTTT. Protein product: CATSGEGNTGELFF.

This clonotype showed up just a few times. This sequence joins TRBV5-5 and TRBJ2-7; 8 bases match TRBD1. After removal of 3 bases from V and 3 bases from J, the junction contained 11 bases not matched to a gene. Germline V gene sequence: CDR1 SGHKS, CDR2 YYEKEE (reference sequence). The CDR3 sequence is 16 residues long. Here the CDR3 DNA reads TGTGCCAGCAGCTGGAGGGTCGGGACAGGAAGCTACGAGCAGTACGTC. Amino acid sequence: CASSWRVGTGSYEQYV.

This clonotype came up many times. The V gene is TRBV3-1, the J gene TRBJ2-1, with TRBD2 matching over 9 bases. After removal of 4 bases from V and 5 bases from J, the junction contained 12 bases not matched to a gene. Germline V gives CDR1 LGHDT, CDR2 YNNKEL (reference sequence). This CDR3 is 17 amino acids long. CDR3 coding DNA: TGTGCCAGCAGCCCGTTCGATGCGGGGGGGCCCAACAATGAGCAGTTCTTC. It yields the protein CASSPFDAGGPNNEQFF.

This clonotype was seen many times. The CDR3 sequence is CSVEGPSDTQYF. The CDR3 DNA follows: TGCAGCGTTGAAGGCCCCTCGGATACGCAGTATTTT. The genes are TRBV29-1 and TRBJ2-3, with D hard to call. Germline V gives CDR1 SQVTM, CDR2 ANQGSEA. Trimming removed 1 base at V and 6 bases at J, with 8 bases between. The CDR3 runs 12 residues.

The CDR3, as DNA: TGTGCCAGCAGTTCCCGGACAGGGAACTATGGCTACACCTTC. Its protein product is CASSSRTGNYGYTF. The chain couples TRBV12-3 or TRBV12-4 to TRBJ1-2; 8 positions agree with TRBD1. Trimming took 4 bases from V and 2 from J; bases not matched to a gene: 3. CDR3 length: 14 residues.

This chain connects TRBV5-1 to TRBJ1-1; 10 nucleotides agree with TRBD1. This CDR3 region has 14 residues. V lost 4 bases, J lost 4 bases, and 4 bases stayed unmatched. Germline V gene data show CDR1 as SGHRS and CDR2 as YFSETQ. The CDR3 protein is CASSTGQGSTEAFF. In DNA form, the CDR3 reads TGCGCCAGCAGCACGGGACAGGGGTCCACTGAAGCTTTCTTT.

This clonotype was picked up many times. V gene TRBV5-1 combines with J gene TRBJ1-6; 7 bases line up with TRBD1. V shed 5 bases and J 10 bases; nucleotides not matched to a gene: 9. The CDR3 runs to 14 residues. CDR1 is SGHRS and CDR2 is YFSETQ in the germline V gene. CDR3: CASSLRQGASPLHF. CDR3 DNA sequence: TGCGCCAGCAGTTTAAGACAGGGAGCATCACCCCTCCACTTT.

This clonotype was seen ten or more times. The rearrangement links TRBV15 to TRBJ1-1, with 9 bases aligning to TRBD1. The CDR3 runs 18 residues. J lost 0 bases, V lost 1 base, and 9 bases had no gene match. Germline CDR1 LNHNV, CDR2 YYDKDF (reference sequence). DNA for the CDR3: TGTGCCACCAGCAGAGGTCTGGGACAGGGATTCATGAACACTGAAGCTTTCTTT. This translates into CATSRGLGQGFMNTEAFF.

The chain carries TRBV5-6 and TRBJ2-3, with D maybe TRBD1 (7 bases). The germline CDR1 and CDR2 sequences are SGHDT and YYEEEE. The CDR3 has 14 amino acids. Trimming removed 4 bases from V and 7 bases from J, with 16 bases in between. The CDR3 protein is CASSPVAGGNTQYF. The CDR3 DNA is TGTGCCAGCAGCCCCGTGGCAGGGGGGAATACGCAGTATTTT.

This clonotype showed up many times. The chain is built from TRBV11-2 and TRBJ1-1; tentative D call: TRBD1 (5 bases). Germline CDR1 is SGHAT and CDR2 is FQNNGV. V was pared by 3 bases and J by 7 bases, with 12 bases between. This CDR3 is 13 amino acids long. The CDR3 reads CASSLGWGVEAFF. The CDR3 nucleotides read TGTGCCAGCAGCTTGGGATGGGGGGTTGAAGCTTTCTTT. The whole variable domain, remainder taken from reference TRBV11-2 and TRBJ1-1, is EAGVAQSPRYKIIEKRQSVAFWCNPISGHATLYWYQQILGQGPKLLIQFQNNGVVDDSQLPKDRFSAERLKGVDSTLKIQPAKLEDSAVYLCASSLGWGVEAFFGQGTRLTVV.

This sequence joins TRBV12-3 or TRBV12-4 and TRBJ1-5; 7 bases line up with TRBD1. This CDR3 has 15 residues. V gave up 6 bases and J gave up 6 bases; unmatched junction bases: 11. The CDR3 DNA is TGTGCCAGCAGCCGAACAATGGACAGGCGTCAGCCCCAGCATTTT. Its translation is CASSRTMDRRQPQHF.

This clonotype was detected only a few times. The chain employs TRBV4-2 and TRBJ2-2; 8 bases line up with TRBD1. The germline CDR1 and CDR2 sequences are LGHNA and YNFKEQ. J was trimmed by 1 base and V by 5 bases; bases with no gene match: 3. The CDR3 is 15 amino acids. The CDR3 spells CASSAGQGNTGELFF. CDR3 nucleotides: TGTGCCAGCAGCGCCGGACAGGGGAACACCGGGGAGCTGTTTTTT.

This clonotype was seen repeatedly, ten times or more. V and J are TRBV20-1 and TRBJ1-4, with D maybe TRBD1 (5 bases). Trimming removed 3 bases from V and 8 bases from J, with 13 bases in between. The germline gives CDR1 DFQATT, CDR2 SNEGSKA (reference sequence). This CDR3 has 13 residues. CDR3 DNA sequence: TGCAGTGCTAGGACAGAGACCAAAGAAAAACTGTTTTTT. Its protein is CSARTETKEKLFF.

This clonotype occurred many times. A much larger clone is a single base away; this may be a read error. The chain employs TRBV7-2 and TRBJ1-1; no clear D. The CDR3 spans 14 residues. Germline CDR1 and CDR2: SGHTA and FQGNSA. The CDR3 reads CASSLGAHGTEVFF. The CDR3 nucleotides are TGTGCCAGCAGCTTAGGGGCGCATGGCACTGAAGTTTTCTTT.

The chain links TRBV6-5 to TRBJ2-5; 9 nucleotides line up with TRBD1. V lost 8 bases, J lost 2 bases, and 6 bases stayed unmatched. Germline loops: CDR1 MNHEY, CDR2 SVGAGI. This CDR3 has 14 amino acids. The CDR3: CASGTGTIQETQYF. DNA of the CDR3: TGTGCCAGCGGGACAGGGACAATACAAGAGACCCAGTACTTC.

This clonotype was seen ten or more times. V is TRBV7-3 and J is TRBJ2-1; TRBD2 aligns across 8 bases. Germline V gene data show CDR1 as SGHTA and CDR2 as FQGTGA. The CDR3 spans 15 residues. V was clipped by 3 bases and J by 9 bases; unmatched bases: 10. The CDR3 nucleotides are TGTGCCAGCAGCTTCGCGGGGGGTTACCAGGGTGAGCAGTTCTTC. The encoded protein is CASSFAGGYQGEQFF.

This clonotype appeared many times. This rearrangement joins TRBV7-2 to TRBJ1-1; the D gene is possibly TRBD1 (5 bases). Germline V lookup: CDR1 SGHTA, CDR2 FQGNSA. V gave up 5 bases and J gave up 5 bases, with 12 bases separating them. The CDR3 totals 13 residues. In DNA, the CDR3 is TGTGCCAGCAGCCTCCGACGGGGGACTGAAGCTTTCTTT. This gives the protein CASSLRRGTEAFF.

This clonotype was observed at least ten times. The chain carries TRBV5-1 and TRBJ2-3, with 9 bases identical to TRBD2. Germline V gene lookup returns CDR1 SGHRS and CDR2 YFSETQ. CDR3 length equals 16 residues. The ends lost 0 bases at V and 2 bases at J; junction bases unmatched: 4. DNA for the CDR3: TGCGCCAGCAGCTTGGGGGCTAGCGGGGTCACAGATACGCAGTATTTT. It translates to CASSLGASGVTDTQYF.

This chain uses TRBV12-3 or TRBV12-4 with TRBJ1-1; D call uncertain. V gave up 6 bases and J gave up 5 bases, with 13 bases separating them. This CDR3 is built from 13 residues. The CDR3 sequence: CASRGLGLTEAFF. For the CDR3, the DNA is TGTGCCAGCAGGGGATTAGGGCTGACTGAAGCTTTCTTT.

The V and J genes are TRBV7-9 and TRBJ2-2, with 8 bases identical to TRBD2. Germline V gene data show CDR1 as SEHNR and CDR2 as FQNEAQ (reference sequence). There are 15 residues in the CDR3. The CDR3 sequence: CACPPLGGDTGELFF. The DNA of the CDR3 is TGTGCTTGCCCCCCCCTCGGGGGGGACACCGGGGAGCTGTTTTTT.

The gene calls are TRBV5-5 and TRBJ2-1, with D uncertain. Germline V gene data show CDR1 as SGHKS and CDR2 as YYEKEE (reference sequence). Between the trimmed V and J ends, which lost 0 bases and 0 bases, there was a span of 7 bases. The CDR3 has 15 residues. The CDR3 DNA sequence: TGTGCCAGCAGCTTGGTCCAGGCCTCCTACAATGAGCAGTTCTTC. It translates to CASSLVQASYNEQFF.

This clonotype has a handful of counts. V gene TRBV9 combines with J gene TRBJ2-7; 11 bases align to TRBD2. This CDR3 comprises 14 residues. V lost 2 bases and J lost 6; bases outside the gene matches: 4. CDR1 SGDLS and CDR2 YYNGEE come from the germline V gene. DNA for the CDR3: TGTGCCAGCAGCGTTAGCGGGGGGGCAGGCGAGCAGTACTTC. The encoded protein is CASSVSGGAGEQYF.

The gene calls are TRBV7-3 and TRBJ2-1; no clear D gene. This CDR3 comprises 12 residues. V was shortened by 5 bases and J by 9 bases, with 11 bases between the two germline ends. Per the germline V gene, CDR1 is SGHTA and CDR2 is FQGTGA. The CDR3 DNA reads TGTGCCAGCAGCCACCGAGACGGTGAGCAGTTCTTC. This sequence encodes CASSHRDGEQFF.

The chain has TRBV4-3 and TRBJ2-3; D unresolved. The CDR3 sequence is 17 residues long. CDR1 LGHNA and CDR2 YSLEER come from the germline V gene. The ends were cut back, 0 bases at V and 0 bases at J, with 13 bases in the middle. CDR3 bases: TGCGCCAGCAGCCAAGATGTTTCGGGCAGTAGCACAGATACGCAGTATTTT. This sequence encodes CASSQDVSGSSTDTQYF.